This TCR beta chain is from a study of T cell responses to AZD1222 COVID-19 vaccine. Broader study findings: The donor group comprised mostly white British people and more females; the analysis possibly underestimated clonal diversity.

CDR1 and CDR2 (germline): MNHNY, SVGAGI (reference sequence). The CDR3 extends over 17 amino acids. V lost 5 bases to trimming and J lost 0 bases; unmatched junction nucleotides: 10. Second doses were pooled across both intervals (about 4 or about 12 weeks). Sequencing used immunoSEQ multiplex PCR; TCRdb keeps in-frame clones, though not all of them. The sample records about 140,000 clones, 90% to 95% being singletons. This clone was seen a single time. Its antigen is unidentified. The V gene is TRBV6-6, the J gene TRBJ2-1, with TRBD2 matching 7 bases. The sample consisted of peripheral blood, taken 28 days after the second AZD1222 dose. This sequence was found in an adult who received the AZD1222 COVID-19 vaccine. This chain's CDR3 is CASSLRGAGFSYNEQFF. As DNA, the CDR3 is TGTGCCAGCAGTCTAAGGGGAGCGGGGTTCTCCTACAATGAGCAGTTCTTC.